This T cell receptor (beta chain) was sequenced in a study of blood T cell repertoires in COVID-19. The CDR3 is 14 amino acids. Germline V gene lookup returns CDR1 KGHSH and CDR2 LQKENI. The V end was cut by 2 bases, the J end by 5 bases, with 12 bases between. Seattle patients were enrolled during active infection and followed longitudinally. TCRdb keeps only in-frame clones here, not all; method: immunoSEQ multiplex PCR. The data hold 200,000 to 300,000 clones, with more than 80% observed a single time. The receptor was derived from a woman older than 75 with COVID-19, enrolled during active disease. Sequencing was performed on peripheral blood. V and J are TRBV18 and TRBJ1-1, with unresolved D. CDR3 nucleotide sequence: TGTGCCAGCTCACCATTAGTGGGCATGACTGAAGCTTTCTTT. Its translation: CASSPLVGMTEAFF.